A single sample is the source of the 31 T cell receptor beta chains below, sequenced in a study of Graves' ophthalmopathy and Graves' hyperthyroidism. Transcripts of RNA were the source for amplifying TCR beta CDR3 regions. RT-PCR was first run with HTBI primers, then multiplex PCR in a second round. From the multiplex PCR reads, TCRdb called clonotypes with MiXCR, one entry per CDR3 protein. The table records 230,000 or so distinct CDR3 sequences, around 50% of them present only once. Sequenced: peripheral blood. These receptors all stem from an adult man with Graves' ophthalmopathy.

The chain joins TRBV7-2 to TRBJ2-2; a weak D match, TRBD1 (6 bases). This CDR3 contains 14 residues. In germline, CDR1 is SGHTA, CDR2 FQGNSA. Trimming took 5 bases from V and 9 from J, leaving 16 bases between them. The CDR3: CASSPRTASRELFF. As DNA, the CDR3 is TGTGCCAGCAGCCCTAGGACAGCTAGCCGGGAGCTGTTTTTT.

V and J are TRBV29-1 and TRBJ2-5, with 7 bases identical to TRBD1. This CDR3 comprises 14 residues. The germline V gene encodes CDR1 SQVTM and CDR2 ANQGSEA. Trimming took 7 bases from V and 3 from J; bases not matched to a gene: 11. In DNA form, the CDR3 reads TGCAGCGCCAGAATGAGACAGGGTAAAGAGACCCAGTACTTC. Translated: CSARMRQGKETQYF.

The gene calls are TRBV7-2 and TRBJ2-3, with 7 bases fitting TRBD1. The CDR3 totals 16 residues. Trimming removed 8 bases from V and 1 base from J; junction bases left unmatched: 12. Germline CDR1 and CDR2: SGHTA and FQGNSA. CDR3 amino acids: CASHPVQGSGTDTQYF. The CDR3 region has the DNA TGTGCCAGCCATCCAGTACAGGGGAGCGGCACAGATACGCAGTATTTT.

The chain links TRBV19 to TRBJ2-5; maybe TRBD2 (5 bases). From germline, CDR1 is LNHDA and CDR2 SQIVND (reference sequence). The CDR3 totals 14 residues. Trimming stripped 7 bases from V and 5 bases from J, with 17 bases between. CDR3 residues: CASTMRADGETQYF. DNA of the CDR3: TGTGCCAGTACTATGCGGGCGGATGGGGAGACCCAGTACTTC.

The chain carries TRBV19 and TRBJ1-5; D is perhaps TRBD1 (5 bases). CDR3 size: 17 residues. V was shortened by 7 bases and J by 2 bases, with 21 bases between the two germline ends. Germline CDR1 and CDR2: LNHDA and SQIVND (reference sequence). The CDR3 coding sequence is TGTGCCAGTAACCCAGGGTTCTTCACTGGTGGCAATCAGCCCCAGCATTTT. It codes for CASNPGFFTGGNQPQHF.

The chain recombines TRBV2 with TRBJ1-5; TRBD1 might be the D (5 bases). Germline V gives CDR1 SNHLY, CDR2 FYNNEI. The CDR3 extends over 14 amino acids. V was shortened by 3 bases and J by 7 bases, with 13 bases between the two germline ends. The DNA of the CDR3 is TGTGCCAGCAGTGATGTCCTCCGGGGGCAGCCCCAGCATTTT. Translated, it gives CASSDVLRGQPQHF.

J is TRBJ2-2 and V is TRBV6-1; 10 bases map to TRBD1. The CDR3 length is 15 residues. Trimming removed 6 bases from V and 5 bases from J; junction bases left unmatched: 6. The germline CDR1 and CDR2 sequences are MNHNS and SASEGT. CDR3 DNA sequence: TGTGCCAGCAGCCAACGGGACAGGGGAACCGGGGAGCTGTTTTTT. This codes for CASSQRDRGTGELFF.

The chain recombines TRBV20-1 with TRBJ2-7; weak D call: TRBD1 (6 bases). The CDR3 loop spans 17 amino acids. CDR1 and CDR2 from the germline V gene are DFQATT and SNEGSKA (reference sequence). Trimming stripped 0 bases from V and 3 bases from J, with 21 bases between. The chain's CDR3 is CSAREGLIVDSGYEQYF. The DNA for the CDR3 is TGCAGTGCTAGAGAAGGGTTAATCGTGGACAGTGGCTACGAGCAGTACTTC.

This clonotype was counted a few times. The chain has TRBV12-3 or TRBV12-4 and TRBJ2-6, with 11 bases lining up with TRBD1. Trimming cost V 5 bases and J 2 bases; bases outside gene matches: 5. The CDR3 totals 17 residues. Written as DNA, the CDR3 is TGTGCCAGCAGTCGTCGGACAGGGGGCACTGGGGCCAACGTCCTGACTTTC. Its protein is CASSRRTGGTGANVLTF.

The J gene is TRBJ1-2, the V gene TRBV7-9; D uncertain. V was shortened by 1 base and J by 6 bases, with 9 bases between the two germline ends. The CDR3 runs to 13 residues. Germline CDR1 reads SEHNR; CDR2 reads FQNEAQ (reference sequence). The CDR3 DNA is TGTGCCAGCAGCTTAGTAGCGGAGAATGGCTACACCTTC. It is translated as CASSLVAENGYTF. Supplemented by reference TRBV7-9 and TRBJ1-2, the full variable domain reads DTGVSQNPRHKITKRGQNVTFRCDPISEHNRLYWYRQTLGQGPEFLTYFQNEAQLEKSRLLSDRFSAERPKGSFSTLEIQRTEQGDSAMYLCASSLVAENGYTFGSGTRLTVV.

This clonotype was recorded at least ten times. The V gene is TRBV24-1, the J gene TRBJ1-2, with D maybe TRBD1 (6 bases). CDR3 length: 17 amino acids. V was cut by 3 bases and J by 4 bases, with 20 bases left in between. From germline, CDR1 is KGHDR and CDR2 SFDVKD. In DNA, the CDR3 is TGTGCCACCAGTGATCCAGCGCCGGACAGCCCTAGCTATGGCTACACCTTC. As protein: CATSDPAPDSPSYGYTF.

The chain has TRBV2 and TRBJ2-5, with D possibly being TRBD2 (7 bases). V was pared by 7 bases and J by 4 bases, with 16 bases between. The CDR3 totals 14 residues. Germline CDR1 is SNHLY and CDR2 is FYNNEI. The CDR3 sequence: CASTVGGGAETQYF. The CDR3 region has the DNA TGTGCCAGCACCGTGGGGGGGGGCGCAGAGACCCAGTACTTC.

This clonotype turned up a few times. The chain is built from TRBV19 and TRBJ2-7, with TRBD2 matching 7 bases. CDR1 and CDR2 from the germline V gene are LNHDA and SQIVND (reference sequence). The CDR3 totals 12 residues. J gave up 0 bases and V 10 bases, and 3 bases lay outside the gene matches. CDR3 sequence reads: CATRDYSYEQYF. CDR3 coding DNA: TGTGCCACCCGGGACTACTCCTACGAGCAGTACTTC.

CDR3 nucleotides: TGTGCCAGCAGCACAATACCTCAAGAGACCCAGTACTTC. This translates into CASSTIPQETQYF. The gene calls are TRBV12-3 or TRBV12-4 and TRBJ2-5; D unresolved. The CDR3 is 13 amino acids. Trimming took off 6 bases at V and 2 bases at J, with 10 bases between the two ends.

This clonotype was counted between two and nine times. V gene TRBV7-6 combines with J gene TRBJ1-5; tentative D call: TRBD1 (6 bases). V was shortened by 1 base and J by 4 bases, with 17 bases between the two germline ends. There are 17 residues in the CDR3. Germline V lookup: CDR1 SGHVS, CDR2 FNYEAQ. CDR3 DNA: TGTGCCAGCAGCTTAGGCCCGCGGGGAGGGGGAAATCAGCCCCAGCATTTT. Encoded protein: CASSLGPRGGGNQPQHF. The entire variable domain, with the rest obtained from reference TRBV7-6 and TRBJ1-5, is as follows: GAGVSQSPRYKVTKRGQDVALRCDPISGHVSLYWYRQALGQGPEFLTYFNYEAQQDKSGLPNDRFSAERPEGSISTLTIQRTEQRDSAMYRCASSLGPRGGGNQPQHFGDGTRLSIL.

The chain couples TRBV25-1 to TRBJ2-5, with TRBD1 matching over 8 bases. The V segment lost 10 bases and the J segment 5 bases; nucleotides outside the gene matches: 3. Germline CDR1 is MGHDK and CDR2 is SYGVNS. CDR3 size: 11 residues. The CDR3 reads CANRQGETQYF. The DNA for the CDR3 is TGTGCCAACCGACAGGGGGAGACCCAGTACTTC.

V gene TRBV7-9 combines with J gene TRBJ1-5, with 9 bases lining up with TRBD1. Germline V gene sequence: CDR1 SEHNR, CDR2 FQNEAQ (reference sequence). V dropped 5 bases and J dropped 2; count of bases not matched to a gene: 25. This CDR3 is built from 22 residues. In DNA, the CDR3 is TGTGCCAGCAGCCCCTCCAGGCCCGAACGGGACAGGGAGGGAAAGGGCAATCAGCCCCAGCATTTT. It yields the protein CASSPSRPERDREGKGNQPQHF.

The V and J genes are TRBV2 and TRBJ2-7; no definite D call. The CDR3 length is 16 residues. Germline CDR1 reads SNHLY; CDR2 reads FYNNEI. The V gene lost 3 bases and the J gene lost 0 bases, with 15 bases spanning the gap. As DNA, the CDR3 is TGTGCCAGCAGTGACAGGTTCGCGGAAAGCTCCTACGAGCAGTACTTC. Translation: CASSDRFAESSYEQYF.

This clonotype was picked up a small number of times. The V gene is TRBV28, the J gene TRBJ2-7; 10 bases fit TRBD1. With V trimmed by 5 bases and J by 7 bases, 8 bases remained unmatched. Germline V lookup: CDR1 MDHEN, CDR2 SYDVKM. The CDR3 loop spans 14 amino acids. The CDR3 reads CASSERQGAGEQYF. CDR3 coding DNA: TGTGCCAGCAGTGAACGACAGGGGGCCGGGGAGCAGTACTTC. The full variable domain, rest sourced from reference TRBV28 and TRBJ2-7, is DVKVTQSSRYLVKRTGEKVFLECVQDMDHENMFWYRQDPGLGLRLIYFSYDVKMKEKGDIPEGYSVSREKKERFSLILESASTNQTSMYLCASSERQGAGEQYFGPGTRLTVT.

V usage is TRBV9 and J usage is TRBJ1-6; no clear D. CDR1 and CDR2 from the germline V gene are SGDLS and YYNGEE. The CDR3 is 17 amino acids. The V and J ends lost 4 bases and 0 bases respectively, with 14 bases between them. CDR3 in DNA: TGTGCCAGCAGCCAAGACGGCCAGAGCTCCTATAATTCACCCCTCCACTTT. Translation: CASSQDGQSSYNSPLHF.

Of note for this clonotype: It may be a read error: a sequence one base away is much more abundant. The rearrangement uses TRBV10-3 and TRBJ1-2; D might be TRBD1 (6 bases). Germline assignment: CDR1 ENHRY and CDR2 SYGVKD. There are 16 residues in the CDR3. Between the trimmed V and J ends, which lost 5 bases and 10 bases, there was a span of 26 bases. CDR3 DNA: TGTGCCATCAGTCGGGACACCTCGGCAAGGCGGGGGGACTACACCTTC. This encodes CAISRDTSARRGDYTF.

On this clonotype: This may come from a read error, since a much larger clone is one base off. The V call is TRBV25-1, the J call TRBJ1-2; 7 bases are a match to TRBD1. The CDR3 is made up of 13 amino acids. Germline V gives CDR1 MGHDK, CDR2 SYGVNS. The V and J ends lost 5 bases and 6 bases, in that order; junction bases with no gene match: 6. CDR3 sequence reads: CASSKGARNGYTF. The CDR3 bases are TGTGCCAGCAGTAAGGGGGCGCGTAATGGCTACACCTTC.

The chain couples TRBV14 to TRBJ1-5; no clear D gene. Trimming took off 5 bases at V and 7 bases at J, with 12 bases between the two ends. The CDR3 spans 13 residues. From germline, CDR1 is SGHDN and CDR2 FVKESK. The DNA for the CDR3 is TGTGCCAGCAGCGCGGGCAGGTGGCAGCCCCAGCATTTT. Its protein product is CASSAGRWQPQHF.

The sample holds a few counts of this clonotype. The chain carries TRBV6-1 and TRBJ1-5; 7 bases fit TRBD1. CDR3 length: 16 residues. Germline trimming cut 0 bases from V and 1 base from J; bases unmatched to any gene: 3. Germline-derived CDR1 and CDR2 are MNHNS and SASEGT. This CDR3 reads CASSEAVGQSNQPQHF. CDR3 DNA: TGTGCCAGCAGTGAAGCGGTGGGACAGAGCAATCAGCCCCAGCATTTT.

This clonotype was found a few times. V usage is TRBV20-1 and J usage is TRBJ1-5; weak D call: TRBD1 (5 bases). Trimming pared 4 bases from V and 0 bases from J, leaving 7 bases between. Germline V lookup: CDR1 DFQATT, CDR2 SNEGSKA (reference sequence). CDR3 length: 13 amino acids. This CDR3 is CSATDSSNQPQHF. CDR3 bases: TGCAGTGCTACAGACAGTAGCAATCAGCCCCAGCATTTT.

This clonotype was observed a handful of times. This chain uses TRBV18 with TRBJ1-2; 8 positions match TRBD1. The CDR3 covers 15 residues. Germline CDR1 is KGHSH and CDR2 is LQKENI. V shed 2 bases and J 0 bases; nucleotides not matched to a gene: 2. The CDR3 protein is CASSPGQGPNYGYTF. CDR3 coding DNA: TGTGCCAGCTCACCAGGACAGGGTCCTAACTATGGCTACACCTTC.

This clonotype has a count of ten or more. The chain has TRBV19 and TRBJ2-7; TRBD1 matches at 8 bases. Germline CDR1 LNHDA, CDR2 SQIVND (reference sequence). The CDR3 extends over 14 amino acids. Trimming took 5 bases from V and 1 from J; bases not matched to a gene: 4. This chain's CDR3 is CASSGGTGSYEQYF. In DNA form, the CDR3 reads TGTGCCAGTAGTGGCGGGACAGGATCCTACGAGCAGTACTTC. The full variable domain, completed using reference TRBV19 and TRBJ2-7, is DGGITQSPKYLFRKEGQNVTLSCEQNLNHDAMYWYRQDPGQGLRLIYYSQIVNDFQKGDIAEGYSVSREKKESFPLTVTSAQKNPTAFYLCASSGGTGSYEQYFGPGTRLTVT.

The chain links TRBV6-5 to TRBJ2-7; 10 bases are shared with TRBD1. This CDR3 has 13 amino acids. The germline CDR1 and CDR2 sequences are MNHEY and SVGAGI. J was trimmed by 8 bases and V by 8 bases; bases with no gene match: 9. CDR3 in amino acids: CASGVDRGRKQYF. CDR3 sequence (DNA): TGTGCCAGCGGAGTAGACAGGGGGCGAAAGCAGTACTTC.

The DNA of the CDR3 is TGTGCCAGCAGTGTCACAGGGAGCTCCTACAATGAGCAGTTCTTC. Its translation is CASSVTGSSYNEQFF. The rearrangement uses TRBV25-1 and TRBJ2-1; D is possibly TRBD1 (6 bases). CDR1 is MGHDK, CDR2 SYGVNS, per germline. V lost 4 bases and J 0 bases, leaving 10 bases between the germline ends. CDR3 size: 15 residues.

The rearrangement links TRBV5-1 to TRBJ2-7; D ambiguous. CDR3 size: 15 residues. Germline V gene data show CDR1 as SGHRS and CDR2 as YFSETQ. V dropped 0 bases and J dropped 0 bases, with 10 bases sitting between them. The CDR3 region has the DNA TGCGCCAGCAGCTTGGGGATAGTAGGCTCCTACGAGCAGTACTTC. It codes for CASSLGIVGSYEQYF. Combining the CDR3 with reference TRBV5-1 and TRBJ2-7 gives the whole variable domain KAGVTQTPRYLIKTRGQQVTLSCSPISGHRSVSWYQQTPGQGLQFLFEYFSETQRNKGNFPGRFSGRQFSNSRSEMNVSTLELGDSALYLCASSLGIVGSYEQYFGPGTRLTVT.

This clonotype was picked up one time. The rearrangement joins TRBV20-1 to TRBJ1-2; perhaps TRBD1 as D (5 bases). The ends were cut back, 4 bases at V and 13 bases at J, with 19 bases in the middle. This CDR3 region has 12 residues. Germline V gives CDR1 DFQATT, CDR2 SNEGSKA (reference sequence). The CDR3 DNA reads as TGCAGTGCTACTGGAGGGGTGGGCAAACTCACCTTC. It encodes CSATGGVGKLTF.